These 20 T cell receptor beta chains originate from one sample sequenced in a study of blood T cell repertoires in COVID-19. This table comes from immunoSEQ multiplex PCR, and its TCRdb copy is limited to in-frame clones, with some not included. The sample consists of 120,000 or so clones, 70% to 80% of them appearing once. Material: peripheral blood. The receptors here all came from a human donor in a cohort sampled during active COVID-19.

This sequence joins TRBV12-3 or TRBV12-4 and TRBJ1-2; D call uncertain. Deletions cut 8 bases from V and 8 bases from J, with 9 bases between. The CDR3 consists of 10 residues. The CDR3 is CASSRGGYTF. The CDR3 DNA reads TGTGCCAGCTCTCGCGGAGGCTACACCTTC.

V and J are TRBV5-1 and TRBJ2-5, with TRBD2 identical over 7 bases. Germline CDR1 and CDR2: SGHRS and YFSETQ. V lost 4 bases and J lost 1; bases outside the gene matches: 4. CDR3 length equals 14 residues. Here the CDR3 DNA reads TGCGCCAGCAGCCCCGGCGGGAGCCAAGAGACCCAGTACTTC. Protein: CASSPGGSQETQYF.

The CDR3 reads CASTFRGGSYGYTF. CDR3 in DNA: TGTGCCAGCACCTTCCGGGGGGGGAGCTATGGCTACACCTTC. The chain uses TRBV27 and TRBJ1-2; a possible D gene is TRBD1 (5 bases). V lost 7 bases and J 4 bases, leaving 16 bases between the germline ends. The V gene's germline CDR1 is MNHEY and CDR2 SMNVEV (reference sequence). This CDR3 region has 14 residues.

This clone was observed a handful of times. This chain uses TRBV4-1 with TRBJ2-1; D perhaps matches TRBD2 (5 bases). From germline, CDR1 is MGHRA and CDR2 YSYEKL. V gave up 0 bases and J gave up 9 bases, with 9 bases separating them. The CDR3 is made up of 13 amino acids. The CDR3 DNA is TGCGCCAGCAGCCAAGAACGGGGAAGTGAGCAGTTCTTC. Residues: CASSQERGSEQFF.

This sequence joins TRBV9 and TRBJ1-5, with 8 bases aligning to TRBD1. Germline V CDR1 and CDR2: SGDLS, YYNGEE. V was clipped by 1 base and J by 4 bases; unmatched bases: 25. The CDR3 contains 22 residues. The CDR3 DNA sequence: TGTGCCAGCAGCGTATACGAGCAGTGGGGATGCTCAGGGGGCGCGGGAAATCAGCCCCAGCATTTT. Its translation: CASSVYEQWGCSGGAGNQPQHF.

For this clone: This CDR3 is also generated by other DNA sequences in the sample. The chain links TRBV28 to TRBJ2-7, with a tentative D call TRBD1 (5 bases). This CDR3 comprises 12 residues. With 4 bases removed from V and 3 bases from J, the gap between germline ends came to 7 bases. Germline V gene data show CDR1 as MDHEN and CDR2 as SYDVKM. The CDR3 region is CASSSTVYEQYF. CDR3 sequence (DNA): TGTGCCAGCAGTTCGACAGTCTACGAGCAGTACTTC.

This chain joins TRBV5-3 and TRBJ1-5; no definite D call. TRBV5-3 is filed as an ORF, its function uncertain. This CDR3 region has 12 residues. The germline V and J ends were trimmed by 0 bases and 9 bases, with 7 bases remaining between them. The CDR3 here is CARSLALWPQHF. The CDR3 nucleotides read TGTGCCAGAAGCTTGGCCCTATGGCCCCAGCATTTT.

The gene calls are TRBV6-6 and TRBJ2-1; tentatively, D is TRBD2 (5 bases). Germline assignment: CDR1 MNHNY and CDR2 SVGAGI (reference sequence). Trimming cost V 11 bases and J 0 bases, with 14 bases left between them. The length of the CDR3 is 14 residues. Here the CDR3 reads CACGQSASYNEQFF. The CDR3 region has the DNA TGTGCCTGCGGGCAGTCCGCCTCCTACAATGAGCAGTTCTTC.

The chain uses TRBV7-2 and TRBJ1-1; the match to TRBD1 covers 7 bases. V was pared by 5 bases and J by 3 bases, with 6 bases of the junction left unmatched. CDR1 and CDR2 (germline): SGHTA, FQGNSA. This CDR3 comprises 14 residues. CDR3 sequence: CASSQMTGYTEAFF. The DNA for the CDR3 is TGTGCCAGCAGCCAAATGACAGGGTACACTGAAGCTTTCTTT.

The CDR3 here is CASSLTGYQETQYF. The CDR3 nucleotides read TGTGCCAGCAGTCTGACAGGGTACCAAGAGACCCAGTACTTC. The chain uses TRBV27 and TRBJ2-5; 7 bases match TRBD1. The CDR3 totals 14 residues. V gave up 5 bases and J gave up 0 bases; unmatched junction bases: 3. Germline values: CDR1 MNHEY, CDR2 SMNVEV (reference sequence).

The rearrangement joins TRBV27 to TRBJ2-7; TRBD1 agrees at 9 bases. The CDR3 contains 14 residues. Germline CDR1 and CDR2: MNHEY and SMNVEV (reference sequence). V lost 2 bases, J lost 4 bases, and 3 bases stayed unmatched. This chain's CDR3 is CASSLTGQGYEQYF. CDR3 DNA sequence: TGTGCCAGCAGTTTAACGGGACAGGGATACGAGCAGTACTTC.

V and J are TRBV6-5 and TRBJ2-1; 7 positions agree with TRBD1. The V gene's germline CDR1 is MNHEY and CDR2 SVGAGI. CDR3 length equals 14 residues. J gave up 5 bases and V 5 bases, and 6 bases lay outside the gene matches. CDR3 in DNA: TGTGCCAGCAGTCGGGACAGAGCCGACAATGAGCAGTTCTTC. Amino acids: CASSRDRADNEQFF.

The chain uses TRBV19 and TRBJ1-5; 8 nucleotides match TRBD1. Germline V gene sequence: CDR1 LNHDA, CDR2 SQIVND (reference sequence). CDR3 length: 16 amino acids. J gave up 5 bases and V 6 bases, and 12 bases lay outside the gene matches. CDR3 protein: CASSPNPLDRDQPQHF. The CDR3 DNA reads as TGTGCCAGTAGCCCAAACCCCCTGGACAGGGATCAGCCCCAGCATTTT.

Written as DNA, the CDR3 is TGTGCCAGCAGTTACTCGATAACGGGAGGACCCTACGAGCAGTACTTC. Amino acid sequence: CASSYSITGGPYEQYF. The rearrangement joins TRBV6-2 or TRBV6-3 to TRBJ2-7, with TRBD2 identical over 7 bases. This CDR3 contains 16 residues. From germline, CDR1 is MNHEY and CDR2 SVGEGT. The V and J ends lost 0 bases and 2 bases, in that order; junction bases with no gene match: 7.

This chain joins TRBV6-5 and TRBJ1-1; D unresolved. CDR1 is MNHEY and CDR2 is SVGAGI in the germline V gene. CDR3 size: 13 residues. The V end was cut by 0 bases, the J end by 2 bases, with 4 bases between. The CDR3 region has the DNA TGTGCCAGCAGTTACTCCCTTAACACTGAAGCTTTCTTT. This translates into CASSYSLNTEAFF.

The V and J genes are TRBV5-8 and TRBJ2-3; 8 bases are shared with TRBD1. The germline V gene encodes CDR1 SGHTS and CDR2 YDEGEE. V lost 0 bases and J lost 1; bases outside the gene matches: 4. CDR3 length equals 16 residues. The CDR3 DNA follows: TGTGCCAGCAGCTTGGCAGGGGGCTATGGCACAGATACGCAGTATTTT. Its translation: CASSLAGGYGTDTQYF.

The V call is TRBV27, the J call TRBJ1-6, with 8 nucleotides matching TRBD1. Per the germline V gene, CDR1 is MNHEY and CDR2 is SMNVEV (reference sequence). The CDR3 sequence is 16 residues long. Germline trimming cut 5 bases from V and 6 bases from J; bases unmatched to any gene: 9. CDR3 sequence reads: CASSTTGGVGNSPLHF. The CDR3 DNA reads TGTGCCAGCAGTACTACAGGGGGGGTGGGTAATTCACCCCTCCACTTT.

The chain is built from TRBV24-1 and TRBJ2-3, with D perhaps TRBD2 (5 bases). This CDR3 is 12 amino acids long. The germline CDR1 and CDR2 sequences are KGHDR and SFDVKD. Trimming pared 9 bases from V and 6 bases from J, leaving 12 bases between. The CDR3 coding sequence is TGTGCCACCGCAGAGCTAGCCGATACGCAGTATTTT. Translation gives CATAELADTQYF.

The chain has TRBV28 and TRBJ1-2, with D tentatively TRBD1 (6 bases). This CDR3 is 16 amino acids long. The germline V and J ends were trimmed by 4 bases and 4 bases, with 19 bases remaining between them. Germline assignment: CDR1 MDHEN and CDR2 SYDVKM. The CDR3, as DNA: TGTGCCAGCAGTTCGAAGACAGGCAACTTCATCTATGGCTACACCTTC. It encodes CASSSKTGNFIYGYTF.

This clone was observed a single time. The chain links TRBV30 to TRBJ2-5, with 16 nucleotides matching TRBD2. V lost 7 bases and J lost 5; bases outside the gene matches: 7. The CDR3 contains 15 residues. CDR1 GTSNPN and CDR2 SVGIG come from the germline V gene (reference sequence). CDR3 region: CASYGTSGGAETQYF. For the CDR3, the DNA is TGTGCCTCCTATGGGACTAGCGGGGGGGCCGAGACCCAGTACTTC.